These T cell receptor beta chains were read from a single sample in a study of PD-1 blockade in classical Hodgkin lymphoma. Using immunoSEQ multiplex PCR, the repertoire was profiled, and TCRdb retains in-frame clones only, with some absent. The table shows tens of thousands of clones, with about 77% occurring only once. The starting material was peripheral blood mononuclear cells (PBMCs), obtained before the fourth cycle of nivolumab. The source of these receptors is a human donor with classical Hodgkin lymphoma. The conserved cysteine and the conserved F or W are not part of the CDR3 here. The order of the fields is V gene, CDR3 protein.

v_call: TRBV2; cdr3_aa: ASRGEGEQY
v_call: TRBV5-6; cdr3_aa: ASSLVGGRSEAF
v_call: TRBV5-6; cdr3_aa: ASSFLYSPLH
v_call: TRBV21-1; cdr3_aa: ASSKFGGTEQF
v_call: TRBV5-1; cdr3_aa: ASSLGGRPQETQY
v_call: TRBV5-1; cdr3_aa: ASSSPGGGETQY
v_call: TRBV7-3; cdr3_aa: ASSFRLAGVKEQY
v_call: TRBV6-1; cdr3_aa: ASDISTDTQY
v_call: TRBV6-5; cdr3_aa: ASRPGLLRTGELF
v_call: TRBV10-3; cdr3_aa: AISDPVRSGNTIY
v_call: TRBV21-1; cdr3_aa: ASSSGWHFRGDSNQPQH
v_call: TRBV11-1; cdr3_aa: ASSLELDTQY
v_call: TRBV6-1; cdr3_aa: ASSESPGQLYEQY
v_call: TRBV2; cdr3_aa: ASSGSVGQSNTEAF
v_call: TRBV4-2; cdr3_aa: ASSQEGTRVYQQY
v_call: TRBV5-6; cdr3_aa: ASSFGTLAYEQY
v_call: TRBV5-1; cdr3_aa: ASSTGRGQPNEKLF
v_call: TRBV5-1; cdr3_aa: ASSLQTMNTEAF
v_call: TRBV6-5; cdr3_aa: ASSPLAGGGETQY
v_call: TRBV19; cdr3_aa: ASSDDRPTEAF
v_call: TRBV11-3; cdr3_aa: ASSLGLAGNNEQF
v_call: TRBV6-6; cdr3_aa: ATQGDGNTIY
v_call: TRBV27; cdr3_aa: ASRFLVSTDTQY
v_call: TRBV5-1; cdr3_aa: ASSFRTESGSPLH
v_call: TRBV11-2; cdr3_aa: ASSPPGGSANTGELF
v_call: TRBV6-1; cdr3_aa: ASSWGEDTGELF
v_call: TRBV6-5; cdr3_aa: ASSYGQGGGQF
v_call: TRBV6-6; cdr3_aa: ASSYGATEAF
v_call: TRBV28; cdr3_aa: ASRKIRTANTYEQY
v_call: TRBV5-1; cdr3_aa: ASSLGVNEQF
v_call: TRBV25-1; cdr3_aa: ASSAPRGEQY
v_call: TRBV19; cdr3_aa: ASSILEEYYGYT
v_call: TRBV5-5; cdr3_aa: ASSPHRARSDDTQY
v_call: TRBV5-4; cdr3_aa: ASSSGTVSYEQY
v_call: TRBV11-2; cdr3_aa: ASSLRDRTYGYT
v_call: TRBV9; cdr3_aa: ASSVWGPQETQY
v_call: TRBV29-1; cdr3_aa: SVEDSQPGQPQH
v_call: TRBV18; cdr3_aa: ASSPTGTGYEQY
v_call: TRBV6-1; cdr3_aa: ASSEALLATGANVLT
v_call: TRBV7-2; cdr3_aa: ASSLYTSGYNEQF
v_call: TRBV6-4; cdr3_aa: ASSDSAEGPIYGYT
v_call: TRBV11-2; cdr3_aa: ASSSDSYEQY
v_call: TRBV7-9; cdr3_aa: ASSLAGGQAYEQY
v_call: TRBV30; cdr3_aa: AWSVDRGNQPQH
v_call: TRBV19; cdr3_aa: ASSTQGIYGYT
v_call: TRBV4-1; cdr3_aa: ASSHVRDRGGEQY
v_call: TRBV19; cdr3_aa: ASSSPVQGNEQF
v_call: TRBV6-5; cdr3_aa: ASRNSGWNGYT
v_call: TRBV7-9; cdr3_aa: ASSPAIGDGYT
v_call: TRBV7-2; cdr3_aa: ASSRRVAGEETQY
v_call: TRBV5-4; cdr3_aa: ASSLPQETQY
v_call: TRBV5-4; cdr3_aa: ASSPQGQGTDTQY
v_call: TRBV27; cdr3_aa: ASSPSAYNSPLH
v_call: TRBV5-1; cdr3_aa: ASSASGGADTQY
v_call: TRBV18; cdr3_aa: ASSPVGGIGNTIY
v_call: TRBV10-3; cdr3_aa: AISGGRYGYT
v_call: TRBV5-1; cdr3_aa: ASSSFSGTGGHSPLH
v_call: TRBV11-2; cdr3_aa: ASSHGRLAAYEQY
v_call: TRBV2; cdr3_aa: ASSDQGMNTEAF
v_call: TRBV10-3; cdr3_aa: AIAGGPSSTDTQY